This TCR beta chain appears in the sequencing data of a study of Ad26.COV2.S vaccination and SARS-CoV-2 variants. Study at large: A COV1001 Ad26.COV2.S trial-arm participant provided the sample. The study, taken as a whole, reports: Similar non-spike TCR breadth was observed in recipients of vaccine and of placebo. Vaccine recipients posted higher spike-specific TCR breadth than their placebo counterparts.

A remark on this clone: The antigen is unknown.

This CDR3 spans 20 amino acids. The treatment is: about 20 received Ad26.COV2.S at low or high dose, single or two shots; several received placebo; per-sample allocation not given. Sampling was performed 63 days after the first vaccine or placebo injection. Profiled with immunoSEQ multiplex PCR; TCRdb holds only in-frame clones, not every one. The table includes about 410,000 clones, about 89% detected once. The genes are TRBV21-1 and TRBJ2-2; the table's D call, TRBD2, has no DNA check behind it. TRBV21-1 counts as a pseudogene. The clonotype was recovered from a person between 18 and 60 years old who received the Ad26.COV2.S COVID-19 vaccine or a placebo. Sample: peripheral blood, taken in a trial of Ad26.COV2.S vaccine versus placebo. The CDR3 nucleotides read TGTGCCAGCAGCAAAGGAAGTGATGAGAGTACTAGAGCGAACACCGGGGAGCTGTTTTTT. This gives the protein CASSKGSDESTRANTGELFF.